Below, 15 T cell receptor beta chains from the same sample are listed, as sequenced in a study of blood T cells in healthy people across ages. It was with a sample-barcoded 5' primer and a J-beta primer mix that a second PCR of roughly 7 to 12 cycles was run. MiXCR, applied by TCRdb to the 5' RACE reads, yields one record per CDR3 protein. The sample yields around 670,000 distinct CDR3 sequences, around 31% seen once. Sequenced input: blood. These TCRs come from a woman older than 75 in good health.

This clonotype was counted many times. The chain joins TRBV3-1 to TRBJ2-3, with 11 bases fitting TRBD2. The CDR3 extends over 19 amino acids. The V gene end was trimmed by 1 base and the J gene end by 0 bases; junction bases not matched to a gene: 9. CDR1 is LGHDT and CDR2 is YNNKEL in the germline V gene (reference sequence). CDR3 nucleotides: TGTGCCAGCAGCCAAGGTAGCGGGGGGGTTGTGTCTAGCACAGATACGCAGTATTTT. It encodes CASSQGSGGVVSSTDTQYF.

There are many counts of this clonotype. A junction end diverges from the germline sequence, so it may reflect a read error. This chain links TRBV30 with TRBJ1-2; a weak D match, TRBD1 (5 bases). This CDR3 has 14 amino acids. Germline V gene data show CDR1 as GTSNPN and CDR2 as SVGIG (reference sequence). CDR3 bases: TGCGCTAGCCCGGGACCCTCAAGGGACTATGGCTACACCTTC. Its protein is CASPGPSRDYGYTF.

With regard to this clonotype: The CDR3 end shows no conserved phenylalanine or tryptophan, and so a read error is likely. The rearrangement joins TRBV12-3 or TRBV12-4 to TRBJ2-3, with TRBD2 matching over 7 bases. The V gene end was trimmed by 2 bases and the J gene end by 3 bases; junction bases not matched to a gene: 5. The CDR3 runs 15 residues. CDR3 sequence reads: CASSLRRAGTDTQYS. CDR3 nucleotides: TGTGCCAGCAGTTTAAGGCGAGCGGGGACAGATACGCAGTATTCC.

As concerns this clonotype: A much larger clone is a single base away; this may be a read error. The rearrangement uses TRBV29-1 and TRBJ2-5; D unresolved. This CDR3 spans 10 amino acids. The germline gives CDR1 SQVTM, CDR2 ANQGSEA. The V end lost 4 bases, the J end lost 7 bases, and 7 bases lay between the germline ends. The CDR3 nucleotides read TGCAGCGTTGTTAGAGGGACCCAGTACTTC. Translating gives CSVVRGTQYF.

This clonotype was picked up a small number of times. V gene TRBV28 combines with J gene TRBJ1-5; D not resolved. The germline V gene has CDR1 MDHEN and CDR2 SYDVKM. Trimming cost V 5 bases and J 0 bases, with 11 bases left between them. The CDR3 is 15 residues long. CDR3 sequence: CASSGGPYSNQPQHF. The CDR3 region has the DNA TGTGCCAGCAGTGGAGGCCCATATAGCAATCAGCCCCAGCATTTT.

The sample holds many counts of this clonotype. The V call is TRBV4-2, the J call TRBJ1-2; 10 nucleotides match TRBD1. The J segment lost 6 bases and the V segment lost 0 bases, leaving 4 bases of the junction unmatched. There are 15 residues in the CDR3. Germline V gene lookup returns CDR1 LGHNA and CDR2 YNFKEQ. The CDR3 bases are TGTGCCAGCAGCCAAGACGGGGACAGGGGAGATGGCTACACCTTC. Protein product: CASSQDGDRGDGYTF.

This clonotype was recorded many times. The CDR3 loop reads CASSGVGANTEAFF. CDR3 nucleotide sequence: TGTGCCAGCAGTGGGGTCGGGGCGAACACTGAAGCTTTCTTT. The rearrangement uses TRBV25-1 and TRBJ1-1; TRBD1 might be the D (5 bases). The CDR3 runs to 14 residues. The V end lost 4 bases, the J end lost 1 base, and 10 bases lay between the germline ends. Germline V gene lookup returns CDR1 MGHDK and CDR2 SYGVNS.

The table lists this clonotype with many counts. V usage is TRBV5-1 and J usage is TRBJ2-3; maybe TRBD1 (6 bases). Per the germline V gene, CDR1 is SGHRS and CDR2 is YFSETQ. The CDR3 is 15 residues long. V was trimmed by 7 bases and J by 2 bases, leaving 17 bases between them. CDR3 bases: TGCGCCAGCGACCCCCTAGGACAGAACACAGATACGCAGTATTTT. It encodes CASDPLGQNTDTQYF.

This clonotype was seen repeatedly, ten times or more. J is TRBJ1-6 and V is TRBV20-1; 7 bases align to TRBD1. There are 15 residues in the CDR3. Unmatched junction bases numbered 6, after V lost 3 bases and J lost 4 bases. CDR1 and CDR2 from the germline V gene are DFQATT and SNEGSKA (reference sequence). Written as DNA, the CDR3 is TGCAGTGCTAGCCTAAGGGACAGATATAATTCACCCCTCCACTTT. Translating it yields CSASLRDRYNSPLHF.

The chain joins TRBV12-3 or TRBV12-4 to TRBJ2-3; D ambiguous. V shed 10 bases and J shed 0 bases, with 11 bases lying between them. The CDR3 has 13 amino acids. DNA of the CDR3: TGTGCCATCTCGAGGTTGAGCACAGATACGCAGTATTTT. Residues: CAISRLSTDTQYF.

This clonotype occurred many times. The chain employs TRBV4-3 and TRBJ2-1; a possible D gene is TRBD2 (6 bases). The V and J ends lost 1 base and 9 bases respectively, with 16 bases between them. CDR3 size: 15 residues. The V gene's germline CDR1 is LGHNA and CDR2 YSLEER. CDR3 protein: CASSQVSGRGGEQFF. DNA for the CDR3: TGCGCCAGCAGCCAAGTTTCAGGGCGGGGTGGTGAGCAGTTCTTC.

This clonotype appeared many times. The V gene is TRBV6-5, the J gene TRBJ1-6, with no clear D. This CDR3 has 15 amino acids. The V end was cut by 5 bases, the J end by 0 bases, with 8 bases between. Per germline, CDR1 MNHEY and CDR2 SVGAGI. The CDR3 spells CASSLQSSYNSPLHF. CDR3 sequence (DNA): TGTGCCAGCAGTCTCCAGAGCTCCTATAATTCACCCCTCCACTTT.

The J gene is TRBJ2-5, the V gene TRBV10-3; either TRBD1 or TRBD2 may fit D (5 bases each). The germline CDR1 and CDR2 sequences are ENHRY and SYGVKD. The CDR3 is made up of 16 amino acids. Trimming stripped 5 bases from V and 11 bases from J, with 27 bases between. In nucleotides, the CDR3 is TGTGCCATCAGTTTTAATGGGGGTCAAGCGGATAATGAGCAGTACTTC. Residues: CAISFNGGQADNEQYF.

To note about this clonotype: This may stem from a read error, because a much larger clone lies one nucleotide away. The genes are TRBV7-6 and TRBJ1-2, with D maybe TRBD1 (5 bases). CDR3 length equals 14 residues. Germline loops: CDR1 SGHVS, CDR2 FNYEAQ. Trimming left V 5 bases short and J 7 bases short, with 17 bases between. CDR3 bases: TGTGCCAGCAGCCACGGAGTTTTAGGGGTTGGCTACACCTTC. Translation gives CASSHGVLGVGYTF.

Remarks on this clonotype: This may be a read error: a much more frequent sequence differs by one nucleotide. The CDR3 reads CTSSVGRLSSYNSPLHF. The DNA for the CDR3 is TGTACCAGCAGCGTGGGGCGGCTAAGCTCCTATAATTCACCCCTCCACTTT. The chain carries TRBV9 and TRBJ1-6, with D possibly TRBD1 on 5 matching bases. The CDR3 length is 17 residues. CDR1 and CDR2 (germline): SGDLS, YYNGEE.